What follows are 28 T cell receptor beta chains derived from one specimen sequenced in a study of PD-1 blockade in classical Hodgkin lymphoma. The table came from immunoSEQ multiplex PCR; TCRdb's copy has only in-frame clones and leaves some out. The top ten hold approximately 28% of the sample, which has roughly 11,000 clones, 85% seen once. There was relapse after autologous stem cell transplantation in every patient, and there was variation in brentuximab vedotin exposure. Specimen: peripheral blood mononuclear cells (PBMCs), collected at baseline. These receptors were collected from a human donor with classical Hodgkin lymphoma.

This sequence joins TRBV7-3 and TRBJ2-1, with 9 bases aligning to TRBD2. Trimming cost V 1 base and J 8 bases; bases outside gene matches: 6. CDR3 size: 15 residues. The germline V gene encodes CDR1 SGHTA and CDR2 FQGTGA. For the CDR3, the DNA is TGTGCCAGCAGCTTAAGGGCTAGCGGGGACTATGAGCAGTTCTTC. It specifies CASSLRASGDYEQFF.

The chain has TRBV19 and TRBJ1-4, with D possibly matching TRBD1 (5 bases). Germline V gives CDR1 LNHDA, CDR2 SQIVND (reference sequence). Deletions cut 3 bases from V and 13 bases from J, with 24 bases between. This CDR3 has 16 residues. Here the CDR3 reads CASSIPGTGISNGLFF. In DNA form, the CDR3 reads TGTGCCAGTAGTATCCCCGGGACGGGGATCAGTAATGGACTGTTTTTT.

The chain recombines TRBV9 with TRBJ2-2; D not certain. There are 15 residues in the CDR3. Germline V gives CDR1 SGDLS, CDR2 YYNGEE. Trimming removed 0 bases at V and 0 bases at J, with 6 bases between. The CDR3, as DNA: TGTGCCAGCAGCGTAGATCCAGCGAACACCGGGGAGCTGTTTTTT. Translating gives CASSVDPANTGELFF. The full variable domain, its missing parts supplied by reference TRBV9 and TRBJ2-2, is DSGVTQTPKHLITATGQRVTLRCSPRSGDLSVYWYQQSLDQGLQFLIQYYNGEERAKGNILERFSAQQFPDLHSELNLSSLELGDSALYFCASSVDPANTGELFFGEGSRLTVL.

The chain uses TRBV5-4 and TRBJ1-3, with 7 bases aligning to TRBD1. V shed 2 bases and J 0 bases; nucleotides not matched to a gene: 2. Looked up from germline, CDR1 is SGHNT and CDR2 is YYREEE (reference sequence). This CDR3 contains 15 residues. The chain's CDR3 is CASSLTGVSGNTIYF. Here the CDR3 DNA reads TGTGCCAGCAGCTTAACAGGGGTCTCTGGAAACACCATATATTTT.

This chain links TRBV5-1 with TRBJ1-3; D not certain. V lost 0 bases to trimming and J lost 4 bases, with 8 bases between them. This CDR3 is built from 14 residues. CDR1 and CDR2 (germline): SGHRS, YFSETQ. CDR3: CASSLAGLGNTIYF. The CDR3 DNA is TGCGCCAGCAGCTTGGCCGGGTTGGGAAACACCATATATTTT.

The chain links TRBV15 to TRBJ2-1, with D unclear. The CDR3 runs to 15 residues. Germline CDR1 reads LNHNV; CDR2 reads YYDKDF (reference sequence). Trimming stripped 0 bases from V and 2 bases from J, with 8 bases between. CDR3 loop: CATSRDPPPYNEQFF. The CDR3 nucleotides read TGTGCCACCAGCAGAGATCCCCCTCCCTACAATGAGCAGTTCTTC.

The J gene is TRBJ1-1, the V gene TRBV10-2; D possibly corresponds to TRBD1 (5 bases). The CDR3 is 13 amino acids. In germline, CDR1 is WSHSY, CDR2 SAAADI. Between the trimmed V and J ends, which lost 6 bases and 7 bases, there was a span of 15 bases. Written as DNA, the CDR3 is TGCGCCAGCAGAGCCGGGACTGACTTTGAAGCTTTCTTT. Encoded protein: CASRAGTDFEAFF.

The V call is TRBV10-2, the J call TRBJ2-5, with D possibly being TRBD2 (6 bases). CDR1 and CDR2 (germline): WSHSY, SAAADI. The CDR3 totals 14 residues. V was clipped by 4 bases and J by 5 bases, with 14 bases between them. The CDR3 sequence is CASSALRGTETQYF. CDR3 nucleotide sequence: TGCGCCAGCAGTGCACTTCGCGGGACCGAGACCCAGTACTTC.

The CDR3: CASSLDFASTDTQYF. In nucleotides, the CDR3 is TGTGCCAGCAGCTTAGATTTTGCTAGCACAGATACGCAGTATTTT. The rearrangement links TRBV11-3 to TRBJ2-3; D uncertain. The CDR3 length is 15 residues. Germline loops: CDR1 SGHNT, CDR2 YENEEA. V was clipped by 0 bases and J by 0 bases, with 7 bases between them.

The CDR3 nucleotides are TGTGCCAGCAGCACCGGGCAGAATTCACCCCTCCACTTT. Translated, it gives CASSTGQNSPLHF. The V and J genes are TRBV11-3 and TRBJ1-6; D is uncertain. The CDR3 is made up of 13 amino acids. V was trimmed by 5 bases and J by 7 bases, leaving 9 bases between them. Germline V lookup: CDR1 SGHNT, CDR2 YENEEA.

This chain uses TRBV7-3 with TRBJ2-3; a possible D gene is TRBD2 (5 bases). The CDR3 totals 13 residues. V lost 2 bases and J 5 bases, leaving 8 bases between the germline ends. CDR1 is SGHTA and CDR2 is FQGTGA in the germline V gene. CDR3 sequence reads: CASSLYRGDTQYF. The DNA for the CDR3 is TGTGCCAGCAGCTTATACCGGGGAGATACGCAGTATTTT.

The genes are TRBV30 and TRBJ1-2; D is possibly TRBD1 (5 bases). V was clipped by 4 bases and J by 0 bases, with 12 bases between them. Germline V gene data show CDR1 as GTSNPN and CDR2 as SVGIG (reference sequence). This CDR3 is built from 14 residues. Written as DNA, the CDR3 is TGTGCCTGGATGGTGAAGACAGCTAACTATGGCTACACCTTC. The encoded protein is CAWMVKTANYGYTF.

The chain uses TRBV7-2 and TRBJ2-5; unclear D gene. This CDR3 has 12 residues. Germline values: CDR1 SGHTA, CDR2 FQGNSA. Trimming took off 5 bases at V and 1 base at J, with 5 bases between the two ends. CDR3 region: CASSQSQETQYF. CDR3 DNA sequence: TGTGCCAGCAGCCAGAGCCAAGAGACCCAGTACTTC.

The chain carries TRBV7-8 and TRBJ2-2, with 9 bases aligning to TRBD1. V lost 4 bases to trimming and J lost 6 bases; unmatched junction nucleotides: 9. The CDR3 has 16 amino acids. The V gene's germline CDR1 is SGHVS and CDR2 FQNEAQ. CDR3 nucleotide sequence: TGTGCCAGCAGCTCAGGAGGGGGACAGGGAGCCGGGGAGCTGTTTTTT. The encoded protein is CASSSGGGQGAGELFF.

V gene TRBV27 combines with J gene TRBJ2-7; D remains ambiguous. The CDR3 is 14 amino acids. V was clipped by 3 bases and J by 2 bases, with 11 bases between them. Per the germline V gene, CDR1 is MNHEY and CDR2 is SMNVEV (reference sequence). This chain's CDR3 is CASSFRGSPYEQYF. The CDR3 coding sequence is TGTGCCAGCAGTTTCAGAGGATCCCCCTACGAGCAGTACTTC.

The rearrangement links TRBV7-9 to TRBJ1-1, with 8 bases identical to TRBD1. The trim removed 5 bases at V and 3 bases at J, leaving 5 bases unmatched. CDR1 is SEHNR, CDR2 FQNEAQ, per germline (reference sequence). This CDR3 region has 14 residues. CDR3 in amino acids: CASSPQGAYTEAFF. The CDR3 DNA follows: TGTGCCAGCAGCCCGCAGGGGGCTTACACTGAAGCTTTCTTT.

This chain connects TRBV2 to TRBJ2-4, with TRBD2 as a possible D gene (5 bases). The CDR3 totals 15 residues. V lost 3 bases to trimming and J lost 1 base, with 10 bases between them. Looked up from germline, CDR1 is SNHLY and CDR2 is FYNNEI. The CDR3 protein is CASSDSSGAKNIQYF. CDR3 nucleotides: TGTGCCAGCAGTGATAGTTCGGGGGCCAAAAACATTCAGTACTTC.

The chain recombines TRBV29-1 with TRBJ2-7; TRBD1 is a possible D gene (6 bases). Between the trimmed V and J ends, which lost 5 bases and 4 bases, there was a span of 18 bases. Germline loops: CDR1 SQVTM, CDR2 ANQGSEA. The length of the CDR3 is 14 residues. The CDR3 spells CSVRPDSLDYEQYF. In DNA form, the CDR3 reads TGCAGCGTTCGCCCGGACAGTCTGGATTACGAGCAGTACTTC.

This clone was recorded only once. The rearrangement joins TRBV11-2 to TRBJ1-2, with 10 bases aligning to TRBD1. This CDR3 region has 16 residues. The trim removed 7 bases at V and 4 bases at J, leaving 12 bases unmatched. CDR1 is SGHAT, CDR2 FQNNGV, per germline. CDR3 sequence: CASTGPGQGVGYGYTF. In DNA form, the CDR3 reads TGTGCCAGCACCGGGCCCGGACAGGGGGTGGGCTATGGCTACACCTTC.

The rearrangement joins TRBV5-3 to TRBJ1-1; the match to TRBD1 covers 8 bases. TRBV5-3 is an ORF for which the function is uncertain. With 0 bases clipped from V and 0 bases from J, the junction kept 1 base outside the gene matches. This CDR3 contains 15 residues. The CDR3: CARSLDRGVNTEAFF. In DNA, the CDR3 is TGTGCCAGAAGCTTGGACAGGGGGGTGAACACTGAAGCTTTCTTT.

The chain links TRBV5-1 to TRBJ1-5; D possibly corresponds to TRBD1 (5 bases). Between the trimmed V and J ends, which lost 3 bases and 2 bases, there was a span of 6 bases. CDR1 is SGHRS and CDR2 is YFSETQ in the germline V gene. The CDR3 totals 13 residues. This CDR3 reads CASSWGGNQPQHF. CDR3 sequence (DNA): TGCGCCAGCAGCTGGGGGGGCAATCAGCCCCAGCATTTT.

The J gene is TRBJ1-5, the V gene TRBV19; tentatively, D is TRBD1 (5 bases). Germline V CDR1 and CDR2: LNHDA, SQIVND (reference sequence). The CDR3 totals 15 residues. The ends were cut back, 3 bases at V and 0 bases at J, with 9 bases in the middle. The chain's CDR3 is CASSMGRNSNQPQHF. CDR3 bases: TGTGCCAGTAGTATGGGACGTAATAGCAATCAGCCCCAGCATTTT.

V usage is TRBV4-1 and J usage is TRBJ2-7, with D unclear. This CDR3 spans 12 amino acids. The germline V gene has CDR1 MGHRA and CDR2 YSYEKL. V lost 5 bases to trimming and J lost 5 bases, with 10 bases between them. The CDR3 is CASSFSGHEQYF. CDR3 in DNA: TGCGCCAGCAGCTTCTCAGGCCACGAGCAGTACTTC.

The CDR3 DNA follows: TGTGCCAGCAGCTTAGCGGGGACAGGGTCCCCCTACGAGCAGTACTTC. It specifies CASSLAGTGSPYEQYF. The rearrangement uses TRBV7-4 and TRBJ2-7; TRBD1 aligns across 9 bases. This CDR3 region has 16 residues. Looked up from germline, CDR1 is SGHVT and CDR2 is SQSDAQ. After removal of 0 bases from V and 2 bases from J, the junction contained 5 bases not matched to a gene. The full variable domain, its missing parts supplied by reference TRBV7-4 and TRBJ2-7, is GAGVSQSPRYKVAKRGRDVALRCDSISGHVTLYWYRQTLGQGSEVLTYSQSDAQRDKSGRPSGRFSAERPERSVSTLKIQRTEQGDSAVYLCASSLAGTGSPYEQYFGPGTRLTVT.

The gene calls are TRBV11-3 and TRBJ1-2; tentatively, D is TRBD1 (6 bases). The ends were cut back, 5 bases at V and 7 bases at J, with 23 bases in the middle. This CDR3 spans 16 amino acids. The germline CDR1 and CDR2 sequences are SGHNT and YENEEA. CDR3 sequence (DNA): TGTGCCAGCAGCGGGAGGTTCGGCAGGGGAGTCGGTGGCTACACCTTC. Translation: CASSGRFGRGVGGYTF. The variable domain in full, with the rest retrieved from reference TRBV11-3 and TRBJ1-2, is EAGVVQSPRYKIIEKKQPVAFWCNPISGHNTLYWYLQNLGQGPELLIRYENEEAVDDSQLPKDRFSAERLKGVDSTLKIQPAELGDSAVYLCASSGRFGRGVGGYTFGSGTRLTVV.

This chain connects TRBV9 to TRBJ2-7; D might be TRBD1 (5 bases). There are 13 residues in the CDR3. Germline-derived CDR1 and CDR2 are SGDLS and YYNGEE. V lost 0 bases and J lost 3, with 7 bases in between. CDR3 region: CASSVGTFYEQYF. The CDR3 DNA reads TGTGCCAGCAGCGTAGGGACATTCTACGAGCAGTACTTC.

The rearrangement links TRBV7-3 to TRBJ2-3; 8 bases line up with TRBD1. This CDR3 has 21 amino acids. In germline, CDR1 is SGHTA, CDR2 FQGTGA. After removal of 1 base from V and 3 bases from J, the junction contained 21 bases not matched to a gene. The CDR3 sequence is CASSLKPMGQALRPRTDTQYF. The DNA for the CDR3 is TGTGCCAGCAGCTTAAAACCCATGGGACAGGCCCTCAGACCCAGAACAGATACGCAGTATTTT.

The chain has TRBV2 and TRBJ1-2, with D uncertain. V shed 3 bases and J shed 4 bases, with 12 bases lying between them. CDR3 length: 14 amino acids. Germline assignment: CDR1 SNHLY and CDR2 FYNNEI. CDR3 nucleotides: TGTGCCAGCAGTGATTCGGGCAGAATCTATGGCTACACCTTC. It is translated as CASSDSGRIYGYTF.